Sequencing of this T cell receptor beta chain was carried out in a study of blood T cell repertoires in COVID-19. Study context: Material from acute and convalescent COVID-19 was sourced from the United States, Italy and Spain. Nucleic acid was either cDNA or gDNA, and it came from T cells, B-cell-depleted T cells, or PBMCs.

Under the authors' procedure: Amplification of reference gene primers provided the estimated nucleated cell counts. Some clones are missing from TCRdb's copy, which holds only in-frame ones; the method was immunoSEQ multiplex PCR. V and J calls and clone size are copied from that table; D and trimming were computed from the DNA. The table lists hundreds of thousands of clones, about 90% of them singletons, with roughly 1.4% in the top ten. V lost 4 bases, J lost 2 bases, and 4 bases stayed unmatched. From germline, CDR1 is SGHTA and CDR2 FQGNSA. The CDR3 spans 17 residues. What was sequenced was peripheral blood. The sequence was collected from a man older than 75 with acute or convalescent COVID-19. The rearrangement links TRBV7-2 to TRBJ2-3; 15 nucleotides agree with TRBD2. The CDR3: CASSYGLAGGPTDTQYF. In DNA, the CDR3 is TGTGCCAGCAGCTACGGACTAGCGGGAGGGCCCACAGATACGCAGTATTTT.